The rows below give T cell receptor beta chains drawn from one sample of a study of shared clonotypes between healthy human individuals. Measured with immunoSEQ multiplex PCR; TCRdb has only the in-frame clones, and not every one. Of 1,100,000 or so clones detected, 75% to 80% appear once; the ten largest clones hold approximately 0.5%. The specimen was memory CD4+ T cells from PBMCs. These receptor sequences come from a young man in good health. Some clones in this sample may be carry-over from other donors' samples. Both conserved end residues are part of each CDR3. Each record gives: clone size, J gene, V gene, D gene, CDR3 DNA, CDR3 protein. A D gene is named only where the DNA matches it firmly. A clone size is listed for some rows: how often the clone was seen (once, few, many), or a class if it is expanded.

-	TRBJ2-5	TRBV7-3	-	TGTGCCAGCAGCTTAGGGCAGGGGCCAAGAGAGACCCAGTACTTC	CASSLGQGPRETQYF
-	TRBJ2-2	TRBV7-2	TRBD2	TGTGCCAGCAGCTTAGGAGGCGGGGGGAACACCGGGGAGCTGTTTTTT	CASSLGGGGNTGELFF
few	TRBJ2-1	TRBV5-1	-	TGCGCCAGCAGCCCTACAGCGCACTCCTACAATGAGCAGTTCTTC	CASSPTAHSYNEQFF
-	TRBJ2-5	TRBV28	TRBD2	TGTGCCGCCCGGGGGGACGGGGAGACCCAGTACTTC	CAARGDGETQYF
-	TRBJ1-3	TRBV5-1	-	TGCGCCAGCAGCCCCCAAGTATTGGCCAGCTCTGGAAACACCATATATTTT	CASSPQVLASSGNTIYF
-	TRBJ2-5	TRBV5-1	TRBD1	TGCGCCAGCAGCTTTGGTACAGGGGCCCGCCAAGAGACCCAGTACTTC	CASSFGTGARQETQYF
-	TRBJ1-2	TRBV29-1	TRBD1	TGCAGCGTTGAAGATCGAGGACAGGGAAACTATGGCTACACCTTC	CSVEDRGQGNYGYTF
-	TRBJ2-3	TRBV28	-	TGTGCCAGCAGTTTAAATCCTCGAGCCCCCACAGATACGCAGTATTTT	CASSLNPRAPTDTQYF
-	TRBJ2-7	TRBV28	-	TGTGCCAGCAGTGACCCTGGGGGGCCATACTACGAGCAGTACTTC	CASSDPGGPYYEQYF
once	TRBJ1-3	TRBV4-1	-	TGCGCCAGCAGCCAAGTCCGGGACACCATATATTTT	CASSQVRDTIYF
-	TRBJ2-1	TRBV2	TRBD1	TGTGCCAGCAATAGGGACAGAGAATACAATGAGCAGTTCTTC	CASNRDREYNEQFF
once	TRBJ2-7	TRBV28	-	TGTGCCAGCAGTGGGGCAGGGGAGCAGTACTTC	CASSGAGEQYF
-	TRBJ2-1	TRBV28	-	TGTGCCAGCAGTTTACCGGTGGGCTCCTACAATGAGCAGTTCTTC	CASSLPVGSYNEQFF
-	TRBJ2-3	TRBV18	-	TGTGCCAGCTCAACCCGGATCGGTACAGTCGAGGGAGTAGCAGATACGCAGTATTTT	CASSTRIGTVEGVADTQYF
-	TRBJ2-5	TRBV27	TRBD1	TGTGCCAGCAGACGCCGGGACAGGGGGCGGGAGACCCAGTACTTC	CASRRRDRGRETQYF